This T cell receptor beta chain stems from a study of cytomegalovirus exposure and HLA in healthy donors. Study-wide context: Early release data held some 79 million unique TCRs from HLA-typed donors.

Germline lookup yields CDR1 LGHNA and CDR2 YNFKEQ. V lost 7 bases and J lost 4, with 16 bases in between. This CDR3 region has 14 residues. For this clone: Its antigen is as yet unknown.

Among the donors, all were healthy bone marrow donors. Study-level points and caveats: Overall, around 160 TCR beta chains were annotated as cytomegalovirus-associated.

Primers for the PCR totalled 60 Vbeta and 13 Jbeta. Sequenced by immunoSEQ multiplex PCR; TCRdb stores in-frame clones only, minus some. Among 90,000 to 120,000 clones listed, 65% to 75% were seen once. The TCR originated in a man aged 35-49 years in good health and CMV-seropositive. What was sequenced was PBMCs. The rearrangement uses TRBV4-2 and TRBJ1-2, with a weak D call TRBD1 (6 bases). Written as DNA, the CDR3 is TGTGCCAGCACCAAGGCAGGGGAAGGCTATGGCTACACCTTC. It specifies CASTKAGEGYGYTF.